These 15 T cell receptor beta chains were sequenced from one sample in a study of T cell responses to AZD1222 COVID-19 vaccine. Some clones are missing from TCRdb's copy, which holds only in-frame ones; the method was immunoSEQ multiplex PCR. The sample contains 150,000 or so clones, around 89% of which appear only once. The sample was peripheral blood, taken on day 0 of AZD1222 vaccination. The source is an adult in good health.

CDR3 nucleotides: TGTGCCAGCAGTTACGCCGGCAATCAGCCCCAGCATTTT. It codes for CASSYAGNQPQHF. The chain links TRBV6-2 or TRBV6-3 to TRBJ1-5; D is undetermined. The CDR3 covers 13 residues. Trimming left V 2 bases short and J 2 bases short, with 4 bases between. The germline CDR1 and CDR2 sequences are MNHEY and SVGEGT.

The rearrangement joins TRBV5-8 to TRBJ1-5, with 7 bases fitting TRBD1. Trimming removed 3 bases from V and 0 bases from J; junction bases left unmatched: 9. The CDR3 loop spans 17 amino acids. The germline gives CDR1 SGHTS, CDR2 YDEGEE. DNA for the CDR3: TGTGCCAGCAGCTATACAGGGGAGAGTCTTAGCAATCAGCCCCAGCATTTT. Translating gives CASSYTGESLSNQPQHF.

CDR3 amino acids: CASSLLTSGANEQFF. In DNA form, the CDR3 reads TGTGCCAGCAGCTTGTTAACTAGCGGGGCCAATGAGCAGTTCTTC. The gene calls are TRBV5-5 and TRBJ2-1; TRBD2 agrees at 10 bases. The germline V gene encodes CDR1 SGHKS and CDR2 YYEKEE (reference sequence). This CDR3 region has 15 residues. The V segment lost 1 base and the J segment 6 bases; nucleotides outside the gene matches: 4. Full variable domain (rest looked up from reference TRBV5-5 and TRBJ2-1): DAGVTQSPTHLIKTRGQQVTLRCSPISGHKSVSWYQQVLGQGPQFIFQYYEKEERGRGNFPDRFSARQFPNYSSELNVNALLLGDSALYLCASSLLTSGANEQFFGPGTRLTVL.

The CDR3 DNA reads TGCGCCAGCAGCCAAGTATATGCACAGTCGAACTATGGCTACACCTTC. Translating gives CASSQVYAQSNYGYTF. The chain is built from TRBV4-1 and TRBJ1-2; D ambiguous. The V and J ends lost 1 base and 2 bases respectively, with 14 bases between them. Per germline, CDR1 MGHRA and CDR2 YSYEKL. The CDR3 totals 16 residues.

A single count supports this clone. CDR3 sequence: CASSQDGGRRTDTQYF. The CDR3 DNA reads TGTGCCAGCAGCCAAGATGGGGGCAGGCGGACAGATACGCAGTATTTT. The chain combines TRBV3-1 (or the pseudogene TRBV3-2) with TRBJ2-3, with TRBD1 as a possible D gene (6 bases). The length of the CDR3 is 16 residues. Germline V gene sequence: CDR1 LGHDT, CDR2 YNNKEL (reference sequence). V lost 0 bases, J lost 3 bases, and 13 bases lay in between.

The chain combines TRBV5-4 with TRBJ2-2; a possible D gene is TRBD2 (6 bases). The germline gives CDR1 SGHNT, CDR2 YYREEE (reference sequence). This CDR3 contains 12 residues. Trimming took 3 bases from V and 8 from J, leaving 8 bases between them. The CDR3 sequence is CASSWRGGELFF. DNA of the CDR3: TGTGCCAGCAGCTGGAGGGGTGGGGAGCTGTTTTTT.

This clone was picked up one time. V gene TRBV4-3 combines with J gene TRBJ2-4; possibly TRBD1 or TRBD2 for D (5 bases each). V lost 0 bases to trimming and J lost 9 bases, with 12 bases between them. In germline, CDR1 is LGHNA, CDR2 YSLEER. This CDR3 has 14 amino acids. CDR3 protein: CASSQDQSGTIQYF. In nucleotides, the CDR3 is TGCGCCAGCAGCCAAGATCAGTCAGGGACCATTCAGTACTTC.

The chain is built from TRBV7-7 and TRBJ1-2; D possibly corresponds to TRBD1 (6 bases). The CDR3 is made up of 15 amino acids. Trimming removed 0 bases from V and 4 bases from J, with 12 bases in between. Germline lookup yields CDR1 SSHAT and CDR2 FNYEAQ (reference sequence). CDR3 DNA: TGTGCCAGCAGCTTAGCGGCGGGGGCCATCTATGGCTACACCTTC. This sequence encodes CASSLAAGAIYGYTF. Full variable domain (missing parts from reference TRBV7-7 and TRBJ1-2): GAGVSQSPRYKVTKRGQDVTLRCDPISSHATLYWYQQALGQGPEFLTYFNYEAQPDKSGLPSDRFSAERPEGSISTLTIQRTEQRDSAMYRCASSLAAGAIYGYTFGSGTRLTVV.

This sequence joins TRBV19 and TRBJ2-5; 7 bases line up with TRBD2. This CDR3 has 15 residues. Germline V gene data show CDR1 as LNHDA and CDR2 as SQIVND (reference sequence). J lost 2 bases, V lost 9 bases, and 12 bases had no gene match. The CDR3 is CASSMGLHPQETQYF. For the CDR3, the DNA is TGTGCCAGCTCAATGGGACTACACCCTCAAGAGACCCAGTACTTC.

This clone was seen a few times. This rearrangement joins TRBV5-6 to TRBJ1-2; 8 nucleotides agree with TRBD1. The germline V gene has CDR1 SGHDT and CDR2 YYEEEE. With V trimmed by 4 bases and J by 7 bases, 9 bases remained unmatched. The length of the CDR3 is 14 residues. The CDR3 DNA reads TGTGCCAGCAGCGGACAGGGAATGGTAGCTGGCTACACCTTC. It encodes CASSGQGMVAGYTF.

The chain recombines TRBV18 with TRBJ2-1, with 12 bases that match TRBD2. The CDR3 loop spans 17 amino acids. Germline CDR1 is KGHSH and CDR2 is LQKENI. The V segment lost 3 bases and the J segment 6 bases; nucleotides outside the gene matches: 9. The CDR3 DNA is TGTGCCAGCTCACCCCCCCTAGCGGGGGGGACGGTCAATGAGCAGTTCTTC. Residues: CASSPPLAGGTVNEQFF. The full variable domain, rest sourced from reference TRBV18 and TRBJ2-1, is NAGVMQNPRHLVRRRGQEARLRCSPMKGHSHVYWYRQLPEEGLKFMVYLQKENIIDESGMPKERFSAEFPKEGPSILRIQQVVRGDSAAYFCASSPPLAGGTVNEQFFGPGTRLTVL.

The rearrangement joins TRBV5-1 to TRBJ1-6; D is uncertain. The CDR3 is made up of 15 amino acids. Trimming took off 4 bases at V and 7 bases at J, with 15 bases between the two ends. Germline V CDR1 and CDR2: SGHRS, YFSETQ. The CDR3 DNA follows: TGCGCCAGCAGCCCGGGGATGTGGCCGAATTCACCCCTCCACTTT. It translates to CASSPGMWPNSPLHF.

This chain joins TRBV7-2 and TRBJ2-5, with 8 bases aligning to TRBD2. V dropped 5 bases and J dropped 4; count of bases not matched to a gene: 9. This CDR3 has 15 residues. Germline CDR1 is SGHTA and CDR2 is FQGNSA. The CDR3 DNA reads as TGTGCCAGCAGCCCGGGGGGGTCACGAGGAGAGACCCAGTACTTC. Its protein is CASSPGGSRGETQYF. Combining the CDR3 with reference TRBV7-2 and TRBJ2-5 gives the whole variable domain GAGVSQSPSNKVTEKGKDVELRCDPISGHTALYWYRQSLGQGLEFLIYFQGNSAPDKSGLPSDRFSAERTGGSVSTLTIQRTQQEDSAVYLCASSPGGSRGETQYFGPGTRLLVL.

The rearrangement links TRBV18 to TRBJ1-2; TRBD1 might be the D (6 bases). In germline, CDR1 is KGHSH, CDR2 LQKENI. There are 13 residues in the CDR3. The V gene lost 4 bases and the J gene lost 7 bases, with 13 bases spanning the gap. Here the CDR3 DNA reads TGTGCCAGCTCACTATCGGACAGTCGTGGCTACACCTTC. It codes for CASSLSDSRGYTF.

The chain links TRBV11-1 to TRBJ1-1, with unresolved D. The germline V and J ends were trimmed by 4 bases and 0 bases, with 12 bases remaining between them. The germline V gene encodes CDR1 SGHAT and CDR2 FQDESV (reference sequence). The CDR3 is made up of 15 amino acids. As DNA, the CDR3 is TGTGCCAGCAGCTGGGGTAGGACGGTGAACACTGAAGCTTTCTTT. It is translated as CASSWGRTVNTEAFF.